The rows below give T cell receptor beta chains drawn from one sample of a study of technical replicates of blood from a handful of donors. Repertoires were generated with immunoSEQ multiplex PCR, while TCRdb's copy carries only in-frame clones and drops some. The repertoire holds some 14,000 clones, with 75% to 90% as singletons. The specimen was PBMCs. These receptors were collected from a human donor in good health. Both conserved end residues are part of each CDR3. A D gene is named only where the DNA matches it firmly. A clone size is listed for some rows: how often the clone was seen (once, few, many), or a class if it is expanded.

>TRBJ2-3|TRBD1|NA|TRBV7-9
CASSLPRDRPTDTQYF
TGTGCCAGCAGCCTCCCCCGGGACAGGCCCACAGATACGCAGTATTTT
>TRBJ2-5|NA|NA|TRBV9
CASSVEGRGKETQYF
TGTGCCAGCAGCGTAGAAGGGAGGGGGAAAGAGACCCAGTACTTC
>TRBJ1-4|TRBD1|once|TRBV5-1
CASSGGQGNEKLFF
TGCGCCAGCAGCGGGGGACAGGGAAACGAAAAACTGTTTTTT
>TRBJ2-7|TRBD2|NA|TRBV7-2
CASSLGTSGSYEQYF
TGTGCCAGCAGCTTGGGGACTAGCGGTTCCTACGAGCAGTACTTC
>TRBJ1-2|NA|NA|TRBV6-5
CASSYSADSGGYGYTF
TGTGCCAGCAGTTACTCAGCGGACTCCGGCGGCTATGGCTACACCTTC
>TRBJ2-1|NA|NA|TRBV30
CAWSVRNSYNEQFF
TGTGCCTGGAGTGTGCGGAACTCCTACAATGAGCAGTTCTTC
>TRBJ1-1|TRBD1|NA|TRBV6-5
CASTSPRGTEAFF
TGTGCCAGCACCAGTCCCAGGGGGACTGAAGCTTTCTTT
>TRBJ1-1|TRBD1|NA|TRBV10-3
CAISDPDRGGTEAFF
TGTGCCATCAGTGATCCTGACAGGGGCGGCACTGAAGCTTTCTTT
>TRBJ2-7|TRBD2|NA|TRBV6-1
CASRRSGALPYEQYF
TGTGCCAGCAGGAGGAGCGGGGCTCTACCCTACGAGCAGTACTTC
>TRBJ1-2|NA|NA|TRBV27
CASSRIQGFNYGYTF
TGTGCCAGCAGTAGGATACAGGGTTTTAACTATGGCTACACCTTC
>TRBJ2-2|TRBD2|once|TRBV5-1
CASSARSPGTSGSAGELFF
TGCGCCAGCAGCGCTAGGAGCCCGGGGACTAGCGGGAGTGCCGGGGAGCTGTTTTTT
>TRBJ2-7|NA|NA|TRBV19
CASSIAPGTLGQYF
TGTGCCAGTAGTATAGCCCCCGGGACTCTCGGGCAGTACTTC
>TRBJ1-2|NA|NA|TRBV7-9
CASSLTAGTGSYGYTF
TGTGCCAGCAGCTTAACGGCTGGAACGGGAAGCTATGGCTACACCTTC
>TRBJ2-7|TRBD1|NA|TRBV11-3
CASSLHPTGLDEQYF
TGTGCCAGCAGCCTCCATCCGACAGGGCTCGACGAGCAGTACTTC
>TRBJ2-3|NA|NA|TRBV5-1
CASSLDRESTDTQYF
TGCGCCAGCAGCTTGGATCGGGAGAGCACAGATACGCAGTATTTT
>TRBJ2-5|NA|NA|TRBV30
CAWSGGGPETQYF
TGTGCCTGGAGTGGTGGAGGGCCAGAGACCCAGTACTTC
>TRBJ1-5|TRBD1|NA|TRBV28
CASRDRNQPQHF
TGTGCCAGCAGGGACAGGAATCAGCCCCAGCATTTT
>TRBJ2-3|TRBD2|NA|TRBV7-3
CASSLREGDTQYF
TGTGCCAGCAGCTTACGGGAGGGAGATACGCAGTATTTT
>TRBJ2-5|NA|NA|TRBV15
CATTRGGQETQYF
TGTGCCACTACGAGGGGGGGGCAAGAGACCCAGTACTTC
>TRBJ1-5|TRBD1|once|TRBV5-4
CASSCRAGTGYRSNQPQHF
TGTGCCAGCAGCTGCAGGGCCGGGACAGGGTATCGGAGCAATCAGCCCCAGCATTTT
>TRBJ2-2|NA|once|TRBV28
CASSLQADNTGELFF
TGTGCCAGCAGTTTACAGGCAGATAACACCGGGGAGCTGTTTTTT
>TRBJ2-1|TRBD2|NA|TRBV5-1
CASSYVSGSAYNEQFF
TGCGCCAGCAGCTACGTTAGCGGGAGCGCCTACAATGAGCAGTTCTTC
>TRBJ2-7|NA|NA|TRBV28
CASINGQSYEQYF
TGTGCCAGCATAAATGGACAGTCTTACGAGCAGTACTTC
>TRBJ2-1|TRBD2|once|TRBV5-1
CASSLEREEGEQFF
TGCGCCAGCAGCTTGGAGCGGGAGGAAGGTGAGCAGTTCTTC
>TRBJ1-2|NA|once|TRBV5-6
CASSLGAPQLGYTF
TGTGCCAGCAGCTTGGGGGCCCCGCAACTCGGCTACACCTTC
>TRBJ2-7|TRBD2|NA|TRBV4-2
CASSQDGTSGFYEQYF
TGTGCCAGCAGCCAAGATGGTACTAGCGGGTTCTACGAGCAGTACTTC
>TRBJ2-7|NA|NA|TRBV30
CACRDFYEQYF
TGTGCCTGCCGGGACTTTTACGAGCAGTACTTC
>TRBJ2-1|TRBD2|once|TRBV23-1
CASSQGLADCNEQFF
TGCGCCAGCAGTCAGGGACTAGCGGACTGCAATGAGCAGTTCTTC
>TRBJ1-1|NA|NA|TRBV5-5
CASSSFGDTEAFF
TGTGCCAGCAGCTCCTTCGGGGACACTGAAGCTTTCTTT